The 13 T cell receptor beta chains below all came from one sample that was sequenced in a study of CD8+ T cells in alopecia areata. Treatment denoted: oral pan-JAK inhibitor, 5-10 mg twice daily. cDNA serving as the sequencing template came from extracted, reverse transcribed RNA. Only in-frame clones appear in the TCRdb table, and some are missing; sequencing was by immunoSEQ multiplex PCR. The sample contains more than 200,000 clones, roughly 44% of which appear only once. Sequenced here: CD4+ T cells sorted from blood, sampled at approximately week 37, from a patient treated with tofacitinib. The receptors originated from a human donor with alopecia areata.

The CDR3: CASSPGGTGNQPQHF. In DNA, the CDR3 is TGCGCCAGCAGCCCAGGTGGGACGGGCAATCAGCCCCAGCATTTT. This chain connects TRBV5-1 to TRBJ1-5; D is possibly TRBD1 (5 bases). There are 15 residues in the CDR3. Germline V CDR1 and CDR2: SGHRS, YFSETQ. V shed 4 bases and J shed 2 bases, with 13 bases lying between them.

This chain joins TRBV4-2 and TRBJ1-5; D perhaps matches TRBD1 (5 bases). Per germline, CDR1 LGHNA and CDR2 YNFKEQ. Deletions cut 1 base from V and 5 bases from J, with 9 bases between. This CDR3 comprises 14 residues. The CDR3 loop is CASSQGQQDQPQHF. CDR3 DNA: TGTGCCAGCAGCCAAGGACAGCAAGATCAGCCCCAGCATTTT.

This chain joins TRBV23-1 and TRBJ2-7; possibly TRBD1 for D (5 bases). TRBV23-1 is treated as an ORF (open reading frame) with a function not yet certain. The germline V and J ends were trimmed by 10 bases and 1 base, with 11 bases remaining between them. The CDR3 spans 12 residues. CDR3 DNA: TGCGCCATCCTCAGGGATTCCTACGAGCAGTACTTC. It yields the protein CAILRDSYEQYF.

V gene TRBV7-2 combines with J gene TRBJ2-2; 7 positions agree with TRBD2. Germline CDR1 is SGHTA and CDR2 is FQGNSA. The junction had 14 bases not matched to a gene; V was cut back by 3 bases and J by 1 base. The CDR3 is made up of 19 amino acids. CDR3 nucleotides: TGTGCCAGCAGCTTTTGGCGGGAGCGGAGGTGGATGAACACCGGGGAGCTGTTTTTT. This encodes CASSFWRERRWMNTGELFF.

J is TRBJ2-7 and V is TRBV29-1, with a tentative D call TRBD1 (6 bases). The ends were cut back, 4 bases at V and 0 bases at J, with 13 bases in the middle. Germline V gene lookup returns CDR1 SQVTM and CDR2 ANQGSEA. The CDR3 is made up of 14 amino acids. The CDR3 loop reads CSVVRTESSYEQYF. CDR3 nucleotides: TGCAGCGTTGTGAGGACAGAGAGCTCCTACGAGCAGTACTTC.

Only a few counts were recorded for this clone. The chain uses TRBV29-1 and TRBJ2-7, with 12 positions matching TRBD1. J was trimmed by 6 bases and V by 7 bases; bases with no gene match: 10. The CDR3 covers 14 residues. Per the germline V gene, CDR1 is SQVTM and CDR2 is ANQGSEA. The CDR3 reads CSAWDRGREGEQYF. The DNA of the CDR3 is TGCAGCGCGTGGGACAGGGGGCGTGAAGGCGAGCAGTACTTC.

V and J are TRBV29-1 and TRBJ1-2; no definite D call. The CDR3 extends over 10 amino acids. Trimming left V 4 bases short and J 6 bases short, with 6 bases between. Germline loops: CDR1 SQVTM, CDR2 ANQGSEA. The CDR3 sequence is CSVGNNGYTF. The CDR3 nucleotides read TGCAGCGTTGGTAATAATGGCTACACCTTC. The full variable domain, its missing parts supplied by reference TRBV29-1 and TRBJ1-2, is SAVISQKPSRDICQRGTSLTIQCQVDSQVTMMFWYRQQPGQSLTLIATANQGSEATYESGFVIDKFPISRPNLTFSTLTVSNMSPEDSSIYLCSVGNNGYTFGSGTRLTVV.

V usage is TRBV4-3 and J usage is TRBJ2-1; tentative D call: TRBD2 (5 bases). Germline values: CDR1 LGHNA, CDR2 YSLEER. The CDR3 contains 13 residues. V lost 0 bases, J lost 13 bases, and 13 bases lay in between. This CDR3 is CASSQDSADYQFF. Here the CDR3 DNA reads TGCGCCAGCAGCCAAGACTCGGCAGACTACCAGTTCTTC.

This clone was recorded only once. This sequence joins TRBV18 and TRBJ2-5; unclear D gene. The CDR3 is made up of 15 amino acids. The ends were cut back, 2 bases at V and 3 bases at J, with 13 bases in the middle. Per the germline V gene, CDR1 is KGHSH and CDR2 is LQKENI. The chain's CDR3 is CASSPEVGGKETQYF. The CDR3 bases are TGTGCCAGCTCACCAGAGGTGGGCGGCAAAGAGACCCAGTACTTC.

The V and J genes are TRBV30 and TRBJ1-4, with unresolved D. This CDR3 has 13 residues. Between the trimmed V and J ends, which lost 0 bases and 7 bases, there was a span of 9 bases. Per germline, CDR1 GTSNPN and CDR2 SVGIG (reference sequence). CDR3 sequence reads: CAWSVDRAEKLFF. As DNA, the CDR3 is TGTGCCTGGAGTGTTGATAGGGCTGAAAAACTGTTTTTT.

This clone was recorded a few times. The chain combines TRBV30 with TRBJ2-5; 9 bases match TRBD2. V shed 1 base and J 2 bases; nucleotides not matched to a gene: 2. The CDR3 is made up of 14 amino acids. In germline, CDR1 is GTSNPN, CDR2 SVGIG (reference sequence). CDR3 nucleotide sequence: TGTGCCTGGAGTGGCGGGAGGGCTCAAGAGACCCAGTACTTC. It yields the protein CAWSGGRAQETQYF.

Here the CDR3 reads CSVLPVSYGYTF. CDR3 in DNA: TGCAGCGTGTTACCCGTCTCCTATGGCTACACCTTC. The rearrangement uses TRBV29-1 and TRBJ1-2, with D hard to call. Germline V gene lookup returns CDR1 SQVTM and CDR2 ANQGSEA. Trimming removed 6 bases at V and 4 bases at J, with 12 bases between. The CDR3 totals 12 residues.

In its sample, this clone was seen a few times. The J gene is TRBJ2-1, the V gene TRBV4-3; 9 nucleotides match TRBD2. With 1 base clipped from V and 5 bases from J, the junction kept 9 bases outside the gene matches. Germline V gene sequence: CDR1 LGHNA, CDR2 YSLEER. The CDR3 length is 17 residues. DNA of the CDR3: TGCGCCAGCAGCCAAGTAATGGCTAGCGGGAACCACAATGAGCAGTTCTTC. This codes for CASSQVMASGNHNEQFF.